The 14 T cell receptor beta chains listed next were all sequenced from one sample in a study of metastatic and nonmetastatic thyroid tumors. MiXCR was used by TCRdb to re-call the PCR reads. Seen here are about 22,000 clones, 20% to 25% observed once, and the top ten hold about 64%. Patients were all untreated before their thyroid surgery. Sequencing used blood. Receptor source: a male donor with papillary thyroid cancer or a benign thyroid nodule (not recorded which). Some clones in this sample may be carry-over from other donors' samples.

There are a few counts of this clone. A much larger clone lies a single base off, so this may be a read error. The chain recombines TRBV30 with TRBJ1-5; the match to TRBD1 covers 8 bases. Germline CDR1 reads GTSNPN; CDR2 reads SVGIG (reference sequence). The CDR3 length is 16 residues. The CDR3 here is CVWSEKTGVSNQPQHF. The CDR3 coding sequence is TGTGTCTGGAGTGAGAAGACAGGGGTGAGCAATCAGCCCCAGCATTTT.

The chain is built from TRBV4-1 and TRBJ2-7; the D call may be TRBD1 or TRBD2 (5 bases each). Germline values: CDR1 MGHRA, CDR2 YSYEKL. Trimming removed 3 bases at V and 3 bases at J, with 12 bases between. There are 14 residues in the CDR3. For the CDR3, the DNA is TGCGCCAGCAGCCACGGGGAACAGGACTACGAGCAGTACTTC. Protein: CASSHGEQDYEQYF.

This chain links TRBV5-1 with TRBJ2-3; D not resolved. Trimming removed 4 bases at V and 0 bases at J, with 6 bases between. The CDR3 sequence is 13 residues long. CDR1 is SGHRS, CDR2 YFSETQ, per germline. The CDR3 here is CASSAGSTDTQYF. In nucleotides, the CDR3 is TGCGCCAGCAGCGCCGGAAGCACAGATACGCAGTATTTT.

This clone was recorded a few times. This chain joins TRBV27 and TRBJ2-3, with 10 bases fitting TRBD2. Germline trimming cut 2 bases from V and 2 bases from J; bases unmatched to any gene: 4. The CDR3 runs 16 residues. In germline, CDR1 is MNHEY, CDR2 SMNVEV (reference sequence). CDR3 protein: CASSLGTSGVTDTQYF. CDR3 DNA: TGTGCCAGCAGTTTAGGTACTAGCGGGGTCACAGATACGCAGTATTTT.

In this sample, this clone turned up many times. The J gene is TRBJ2-1, the V gene TRBV20-1, with 9 positions matching TRBD2. Germline CDR1 is DFQATT and CDR2 is SNEGSKA (reference sequence). CDR3 length: 19 residues. Losses at the gene ends were 4 bases for V and 1 base for J; bases not matched to a gene: 17. Here the CDR3 DNA reads TGCAGTGCTATAGAAACCCTAGCGGGGAGTGGTAGGTCCTACAATGAGCAGTTCTTC. This gives the protein CSAIETLAGSGRSYNEQFF.

This clone was detected only a few times. The chain joins TRBV19 to TRBJ1-2; no clear D. Germline assignment: CDR1 LNHDA and CDR2 SQIVND (reference sequence). V dropped 7 bases and J dropped 4 bases, with 16 bases sitting between them. The length of the CDR3 is 14 residues. Here the CDR3 reads CASTPRLGPYGYTF. The CDR3 DNA follows: TGTGCCAGTACCCCCCGCCTGGGCCCCTATGGCTACACCTTC.

This clone was recorded many times. In DNA, the CDR3 is TGTGCCAGCAGACCACTAGCGGGAGCCCCAGATACGCAGTATTTT. Translating it yields CASRPLAGAPDTQYF. This chain uses TRBV6-1 with TRBJ2-3, with 11 nucleotides matching TRBD2. With V trimmed by 6 bases and J by 4 bases, 6 bases remained unmatched. The CDR3 spans 15 residues. Germline assignment: CDR1 MNHNS and CDR2 SASEGT.

This clone was recorded many times. This chain uses TRBV6-1 with TRBJ1-1, with TRBD1 identical over 7 bases. The CDR3 consists of 12 residues. With V trimmed by 2 bases and J by 10 bases, 4 bases remained unmatched. CDR1 is MNHNS, CDR2 SASEGT, per germline. CDR3 sequence: CASSENRDRAFF. DNA of the CDR3: TGTGCCAGCAGTGAAAACCGGGACAGAGCTTTCTTT.

CDR3 amino acids: CASSYDWGLDTGELFF. CDR3 sequence (DNA): TGTGCCAGCAGTTACGATTGGGGGCTAGACACCGGGGAGCTGTTTTTT. The chain uses TRBV6-2 or TRBV6-3 and TRBJ2-2; tentative D call: TRBD1 (6 bases). V was trimmed by 2 bases and J by 3 bases, leaving 13 bases between them. Germline V gives CDR1 MNHEY, CDR2 SVGEGT. The CDR3 consists of 16 residues.

Worth noting for this clone: At one end, the junction sequence differs from germline, possibly due to a read error. The chain is built from TRBV18 and TRBJ1-2, with 7 positions matching TRBD1. CDR1 and CDR2 from the germline V gene are KGHSH and LQKENI. The CDR3 consists of 13 residues. The CDR3: CASSPTGQPAYTF. The DNA of the CDR3 is TGTGCCAGCTCACCAACGGGACAGCCAGCCTACACATTC.

The chain is built from TRBV28 and TRBJ1-3; the D is unclear. Germline V gene data show CDR1 as MDHEN and CDR2 as SYDVKM. This CDR3 is built from 13 residues. With 5 bases removed from V and 4 bases from J, the gap between germline ends came to 9 bases. This CDR3 is CASSAPLGNTIYF. DNA for the CDR3: TGTGCCAGCAGTGCTCCCCTGGGAAACACCATATATTTT.

This clone was counted a few times. The chain joins TRBV4-1 to TRBJ1-2; possibly TRBD1 for D (6 bases). V was pared by 1 base and J by 1 base, with 13 bases between. Germline CDR1 reads MGHRA; CDR2 reads YSYEKL. The length of the CDR3 is 16 residues. Here the CDR3 reads CASSQAFGGFNYGYTF. The CDR3 DNA reads TGCGCCAGCAGCCAAGCTTTCGGGGGCTTTAACTATGGCTACACCTTC.

The table lists this clone with a few counts. The conserved phenylalanine or tryptophan is not found at the CDR3 terminus, so this likely reflects a read error. This chain connects TRBV6-5 to TRBJ2-7, with unresolved D. Germline CDR1 MNHEY, CDR2 SVGAGI. V dropped 0 bases and J dropped 0 bases, with 6 bases sitting between them. This CDR3 is built from 14 residues. The CDR3 here is CASSYSSDSYEQYS. DNA of the CDR3: TGTGCCAGCAGTTACTCGTCAGACTCCTACGAGCAGTACTCC.

V and J are TRBV20-1 and TRBJ2-7; TRBD2 aligns across 12 bases. CDR3 length equals 18 residues. CDR1 is DFQATT, CDR2 SNEGSKA, per germline (reference sequence). J was trimmed by 3 bases and V by 0 bases; bases with no gene match: 12. CDR3 coding DNA: TGCAGTGCTAGAGATCTACCGGGACTAGCGGGCCGAATCTACGAGCAGTACTTC. It specifies CSARDLPGLAGRIYEQYF.